One and the same sample provided the 19 T cell receptor beta chains below, sequenced in a study of T-cell reconstitution after alpha-beta-depleted transplantation in children. Unique molecular identifiers were incorporated into the prepared TCRbeta library. Using its own MiXCR run on the PCR reads, TCRdb lists one record per CDR3 protein. The sample gives about 440,000 distinct CDR3 sequences, approximately 41% of which show up once; approximately 25% is in the top ten. This specimen consisted of PBMCs, obtained before TCRalphabeta/CD19-depleted stem cell transplant. The source is a girl aged 2-10 years with aplastic anemia, due to receive a stem cell transplant.

The V call is TRBV6-5, the J call TRBJ2-2, with 7 positions matching TRBD1. Germline trimming cut 3 bases from V and 7 bases from J; bases unmatched to any gene: 11. Per the germline V gene, CDR1 is MNHEY and CDR2 is SVGAGI. The CDR3 length is 16 residues. The CDR3 nucleotides are TGTGCCAGCAGTTATGTGGGAAGGGGGCAAAGCGGGGAGCTGTTTTTT. It codes for CASSYVGRGQSGELFF.

The rearrangement uses TRBV30 and TRBJ1-5, with D perhaps matching TRBD1 (6 bases). The CDR3 runs 14 residues. Trimming took off 0 bases at V and 3 bases at J, with 9 bases between the two ends. Germline assignment: CDR1 GTSNPN and CDR2 SVGIG (reference sequence). CDR3 region: CAWSVGGPNQPQHF. Here the CDR3 DNA reads TGTGCCTGGAGTGTTGGGGGGCCCAATCAGCCCCAGCATTTT.

This clonotype occurred many times. The chain links TRBV29-1 to TRBJ2-1; D is perhaps TRBD1 (5 bases). CDR3 size: 13 residues. V was pared by 4 bases and J by 2 bases, with 9 bases between. CDR1 and CDR2 from the germline V gene are SQVTM and ANQGSEA. DNA for the CDR3: TGCAGCGTTGGCAGGGCTCCCTACAATGAGCAGTTCTTC. Its translation is CSVGRAPYNEQFF.

The V gene is TRBV6-1, the J gene TRBJ2-7; 8 bases map to TRBD1. This CDR3 is 16 amino acids long. Trimming at V came to 5 bases and at J to 3 bases, leaving 12 bases not matched to a gene. Germline V gene lookup returns CDR1 MNHNS and CDR2 SASEGT. The CDR3 spells CASSLEPDRVGYEQYF. In nucleotides, the CDR3 is TGTGCCAGCAGTCTAGAACCGGACAGGGTAGGCTACGAGCAGTACTTC.

The chain combines TRBV7-9 with TRBJ2-7; 7 nucleotides match TRBD1. From germline, CDR1 is SEHNR and CDR2 FQNEAQ (reference sequence). Trimming took 3 bases from V and 4 from J; bases not matched to a gene: 9. The CDR3 contains 15 residues. The CDR3 region is CASSFPTGREYEQYF. The CDR3 nucleotides are TGTGCCAGCAGCTTTCCGACAGGGAGAGAGTACGAGCAGTACTTC.

The table lists this clonotype with many counts. The chain joins TRBV5-1 to TRBJ2-2; unclear D gene. From germline, CDR1 is SGHRS and CDR2 YFSETQ. V lost 2 bases to trimming and J lost 5 bases, with 4 bases between them. This CDR3 has 12 residues. Here the CDR3 reads CASSFLTGELFF. The CDR3 DNA reads as TGCGCCAGCAGCTTTCTTACCGGGGAGCTGTTTTTT.

The gene calls are TRBV28 and TRBJ1-2; no clear D gene. V lost 4 bases and J lost 4, with 22 bases in between. The CDR3 runs 17 residues. Germline assignment: CDR1 MDHEN and CDR2 SYDVKM. CDR3 amino acids: CASSSRLGKGYGYGYTF. The CDR3 DNA is TGTGCCAGCAGTTCCCGCCTAGGGAAGGGATATGGCTATGGCTACACCTTC.

This clonotype was detected ten times or more. The rearrangement links TRBV4-3 to TRBJ2-1, with D tentatively TRBD1 or TRBD2 (6 bases each). V was pared by 1 base and J by 6 bases, with 13 bases between. Germline CDR1 reads LGHNA; CDR2 reads YSLEER. The CDR3 is made up of 15 amino acids. CDR3 DNA: TGCGCCAGCAGCCAAGCGGGGGCAGGGGTCAATGAGCAGTTCTTC. Protein product: CASSQAGAGVNEQFF.

The gene calls are TRBV5-4 and TRBJ2-1; 10 bases are shared with TRBD2. Germline loops: CDR1 SGHNT, CDR2 YYREEE (reference sequence). The J segment lost 5 bases and the V segment lost 4 bases, leaving 9 bases of the junction unmatched. The length of the CDR3 is 16 residues. The CDR3 DNA is TGTGCCAGCAGCGCCAGCGGGAGGGCCGGAGACAATGAGCAGTTCTTC. This sequence encodes CASSASGRAGDNEQFF.

A few counts support this clonotype. CDR3 residues: CASSVVSSTYNEQFF. The CDR3 bases are TGTGCCAGCAGCGTAGTCTCTTCTACCTACAATGAGCAGTTCTTC. J is TRBJ2-1 and V is TRBV9; D not resolved. Germline CDR1 is SGDLS and CDR2 is YYNGEE. This CDR3 has 15 residues. The V end was cut by 0 bases, the J end by 2 bases, with 9 bases between.

The rearrangement links TRBV29-1 to TRBJ1-1; tentatively, D is TRBD1 (5 bases). The CDR3 runs 14 residues. Germline-derived CDR1 and CDR2 are SQVTM and ANQGSEA. Trimming shortened V by 4 bases and J by 4 bases, and 16 bases separated the two germline ends. CDR3 nucleotides: TGCAGCGTTGCGAGGGGAGGGTCGAGCACTGAAGCTTTCTTT. This encodes CSVARGGSSTEAFF.

V usage is TRBV12-3 or TRBV12-4 and J usage is TRBJ1-1; D perhaps matches TRBD1 (5 bases). Trimming pared 5 bases from V and 4 bases from J, leaving 11 bases between. The CDR3 extends over 13 amino acids. The CDR3 is CASSPQVPTEAFF. CDR3 bases: TGTGCCAGCAGTCCACAGGTCCCCACTGAAGCTTTCTTT.

This clonotype showed up many times. The chain links TRBV28 to TRBJ1-3; 9 nucleotides line up with TRBD1. V lost 10 bases, J lost 0 bases, and 4 bases stayed unmatched. In germline, CDR1 is MDHEN, CDR2 SYDVKM. The CDR3 loop spans 14 amino acids. CDR3 DNA sequence: TGTGCCACCCGGACAGGGGTCTCTGGAAACACCATATATTTT. Protein sequence: CATRTGVSGNTIYF.

This clonotype was seen more than once but under ten times. The chain has TRBV20-1 and TRBJ1-1; the match to TRBD1 covers 11 bases. Losses at the gene ends were 3 bases for V and 4 bases for J; bases not matched to a gene: 4. CDR3 size: 14 residues. Germline CDR1 DFQATT, CDR2 SNEGSKA (reference sequence). DNA for the CDR3: TGCAGTGCTAGGGACAGGGGGCTGATCACTGAAGCTTTCTTT. Protein sequence: CSARDRGLITEAFF.

This chain joins TRBV7-2 and TRBJ2-3; weak D call: TRBD2 (5 bases). Trimming shortened V by 5 bases and J by 4 bases, and 16 bases separated the two germline ends. CDR1 and CDR2 from the germline V gene are SGHTA and FQGNSA. The CDR3 length is 15 residues. The CDR3 region has the DNA TGTGCCAGCAGCCTAGACCGGAGGACTTCAGATACGCAGTATTTT. It yields the protein CASSLDRRTSDTQYF.

The chain has TRBV7-2 and TRBJ2-5; 7 bases are a match to TRBD1. V lost 5 bases and J lost 5; bases outside the gene matches: 5. CDR1 SGHTA and CDR2 FQGNSA come from the germline V gene. The CDR3 covers 13 residues. In nucleotides, the CDR3 is TGTGCCAGCAGCAACCAGGGGGAGGAGACCCAGTACTTC. Translated: CASSNQGEETQYF. Filled out from reference TRBV7-2 and TRBJ2-5, the complete variable domain reads GAGVSQSPSNKVTEKGKDVELRCDPISGHTALYWYRQSLGQGLEFLIYFQGNSAPDKSGLPSDRFSAERTGGSVSTLTIQRTQQEDSAVYLCASSNQGEETQYFGPGTRLLVL.

The chain links TRBV6-6 to TRBJ1-1; no clear D gene. Germline V gene sequence: CDR1 MNHNY, CDR2 SVGAGI (reference sequence). The V end was cut by 2 bases, the J end by 5 bases, with 9 bases between. The CDR3 length is 13 residues. The CDR3 is CASSYKGGTEAFF. The CDR3 bases are TGTGCCAGCAGTTACAAGGGCGGGACTGAAGCTTTCTTT.

This rearrangement joins TRBV29-1 to TRBJ1-2; D is uncertain. This CDR3 is built from 15 residues. Germline V gene sequence: CDR1 SQVTM, CDR2 ANQGSEA. V was cut by 0 bases and J by 8 bases, with 19 bases left in between. CDR3 in DNA: TGCAGCGTTGAAGAGCGGCCGGCGTTTCGGTTCGGCTACACCTTC. Amino acid sequence: CSVEERPAFRFGYTF.

This chain connects TRBV7-2 to TRBJ2-7, with D unclear. The V gene's germline CDR1 is SGHTA and CDR2 FQGNSA. V was cut by 2 bases and J by 4 bases, with 9 bases left in between. This CDR3 contains 13 residues. The CDR3 DNA reads as TGTGCCAGCAGCTTATTCTATGAATACGAGCAGTACTTC. As protein: CASSLFYEYEQYF.